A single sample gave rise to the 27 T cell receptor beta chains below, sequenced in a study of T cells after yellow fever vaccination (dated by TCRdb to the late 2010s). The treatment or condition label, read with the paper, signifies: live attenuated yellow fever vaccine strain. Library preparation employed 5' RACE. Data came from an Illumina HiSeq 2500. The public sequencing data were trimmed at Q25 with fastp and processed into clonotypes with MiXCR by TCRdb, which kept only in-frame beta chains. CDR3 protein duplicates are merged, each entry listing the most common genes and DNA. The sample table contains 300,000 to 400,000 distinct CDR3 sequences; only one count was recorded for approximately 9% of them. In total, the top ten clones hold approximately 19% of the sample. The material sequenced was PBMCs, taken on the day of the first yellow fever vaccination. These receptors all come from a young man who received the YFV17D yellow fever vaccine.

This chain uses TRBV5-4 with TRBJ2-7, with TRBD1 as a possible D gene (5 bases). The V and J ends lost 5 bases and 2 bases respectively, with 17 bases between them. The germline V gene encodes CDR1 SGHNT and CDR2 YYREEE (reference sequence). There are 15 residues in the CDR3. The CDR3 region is CASSSPDDSPYEQYF. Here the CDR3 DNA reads TGTGCCAGCAGTTCTCCCGACGACAGTCCCTACGAGCAGTACTTC.

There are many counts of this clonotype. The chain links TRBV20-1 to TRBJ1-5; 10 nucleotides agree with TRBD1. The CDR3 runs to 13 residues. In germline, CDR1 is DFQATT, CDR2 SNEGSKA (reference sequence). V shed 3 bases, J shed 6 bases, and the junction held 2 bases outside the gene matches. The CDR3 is CSARTGGFQPQHF. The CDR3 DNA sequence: TGCAGTGCTAGGACAGGGGGCTTTCAGCCCCAGCATTTT.

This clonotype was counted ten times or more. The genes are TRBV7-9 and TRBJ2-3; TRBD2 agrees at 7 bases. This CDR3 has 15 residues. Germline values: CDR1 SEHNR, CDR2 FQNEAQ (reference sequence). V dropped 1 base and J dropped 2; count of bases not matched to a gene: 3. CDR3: CASSLGGGFTDTQYF. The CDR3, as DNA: TGTGCCAGCAGCTTAGGCGGGGGATTCACAGATACGCAGTATTTT.

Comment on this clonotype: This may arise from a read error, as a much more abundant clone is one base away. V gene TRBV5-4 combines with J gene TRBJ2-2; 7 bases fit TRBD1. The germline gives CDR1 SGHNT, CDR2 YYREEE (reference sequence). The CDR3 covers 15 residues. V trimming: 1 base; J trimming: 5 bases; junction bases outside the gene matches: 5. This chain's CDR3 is CASSLQGTATGELFF. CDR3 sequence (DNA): TGTGCCAGCAGCTTGCAAGGGACAGCTACCGGGGAGCTGTTTTTT.

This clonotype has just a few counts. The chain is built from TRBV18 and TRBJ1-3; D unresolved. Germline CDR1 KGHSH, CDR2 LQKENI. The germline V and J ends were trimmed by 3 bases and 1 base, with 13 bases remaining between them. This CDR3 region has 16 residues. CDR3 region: CASSPRQDQSGNTIYF. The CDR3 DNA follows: TGTGCCAGCTCACCCCGCCAGGATCAATCTGGAAACACCATATATTTT.

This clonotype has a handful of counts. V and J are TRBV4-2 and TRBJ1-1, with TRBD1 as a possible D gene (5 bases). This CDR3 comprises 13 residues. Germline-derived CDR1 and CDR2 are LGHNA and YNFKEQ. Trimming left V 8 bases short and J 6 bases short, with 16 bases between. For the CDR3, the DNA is TGTGCCAGCGGGTGGTCGGGGACCTCTGAAGCTTTCTTT. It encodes CASGWSGTSEAFF.

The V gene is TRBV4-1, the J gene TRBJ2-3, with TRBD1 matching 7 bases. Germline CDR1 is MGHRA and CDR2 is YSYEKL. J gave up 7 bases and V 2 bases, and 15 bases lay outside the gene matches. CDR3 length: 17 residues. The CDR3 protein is CASSQSFSKGAKYTQYF. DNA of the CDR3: TGCGCCAGCAGCCAATCCTTTTCTAAGGGGGCTAAATATACGCAGTATTTT.

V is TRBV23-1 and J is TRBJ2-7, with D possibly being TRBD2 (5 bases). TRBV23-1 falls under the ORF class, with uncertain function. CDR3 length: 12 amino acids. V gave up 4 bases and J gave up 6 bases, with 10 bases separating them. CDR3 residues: CASSRGCCEQYF. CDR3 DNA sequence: TGCGCCAGCAGTCGAGGGTGCTGCGAGCAGTACTTC.

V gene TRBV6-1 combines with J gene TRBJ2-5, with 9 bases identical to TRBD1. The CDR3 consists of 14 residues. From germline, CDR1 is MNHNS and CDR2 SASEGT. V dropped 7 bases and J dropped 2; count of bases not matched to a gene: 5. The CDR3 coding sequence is TGTGCCAGCAAAGGACAGGGGTGGCAAGAGACCCAGTACTTC. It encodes CASKGQGWQETQYF.

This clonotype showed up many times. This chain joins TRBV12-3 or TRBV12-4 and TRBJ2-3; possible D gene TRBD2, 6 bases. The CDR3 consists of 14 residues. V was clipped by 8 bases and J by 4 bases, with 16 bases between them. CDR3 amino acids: CASELYAGSDTQYF. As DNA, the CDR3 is TGTGCCAGCGAGTTATACGCGGGGTCAGATACGCAGTATTTT.

The chain's CDR3 is CASSLDGWAEQFF. The CDR3 DNA sequence: TGTGCCAGCAGCTTGGACGGGTGGGCCGAGCAGTTCTTC. The rearrangement links TRBV5-6 to TRBJ2-1; D remains ambiguous. CDR3 length equals 13 residues. Trimming cost V 0 bases and J 10 bases, with 11 bases left between them. The germline gives CDR1 SGHDT, CDR2 YYEEEE.

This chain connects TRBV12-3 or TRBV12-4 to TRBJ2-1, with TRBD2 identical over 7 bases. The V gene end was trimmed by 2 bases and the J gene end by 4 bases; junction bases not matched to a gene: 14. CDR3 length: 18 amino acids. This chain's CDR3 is CASSLRIAGARGYNEQFF. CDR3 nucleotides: TGTGCCAGCAGTTTAAGAATAGCGGGCGCCCGGGGGTACAATGAGCAGTTCTTC.

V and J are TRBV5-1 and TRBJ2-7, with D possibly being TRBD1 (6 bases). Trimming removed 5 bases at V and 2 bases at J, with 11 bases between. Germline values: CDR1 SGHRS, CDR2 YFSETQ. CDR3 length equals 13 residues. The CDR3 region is CASSERQAYEQYF. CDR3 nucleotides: TGCGCCAGCAGTGAAAGACAGGCCTACGAGCAGTACTTC.

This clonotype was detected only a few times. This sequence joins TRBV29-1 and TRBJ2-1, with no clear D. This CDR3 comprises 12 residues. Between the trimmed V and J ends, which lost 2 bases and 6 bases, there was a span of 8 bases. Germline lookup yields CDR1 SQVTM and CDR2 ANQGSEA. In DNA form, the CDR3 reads TGCAGCGTTGAACTAGTAATCAATGAGCAGTTCTTC. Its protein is CSVELVINEQFF.

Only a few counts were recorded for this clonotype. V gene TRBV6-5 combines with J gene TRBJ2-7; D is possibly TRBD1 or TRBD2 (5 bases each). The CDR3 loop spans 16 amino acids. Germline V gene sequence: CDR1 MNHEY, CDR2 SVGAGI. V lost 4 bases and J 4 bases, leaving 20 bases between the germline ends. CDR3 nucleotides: TGTGCCAGCAGTTCATACGCCGGGACCTTCCGGTACGAGCAGTACGTC. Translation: CASSSYAGTFRYEQYV.

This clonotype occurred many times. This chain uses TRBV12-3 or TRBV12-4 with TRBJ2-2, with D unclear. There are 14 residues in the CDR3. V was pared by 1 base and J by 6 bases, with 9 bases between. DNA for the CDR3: TGTGCCAGCAGTTTAGAGGATGGCCCCGGGGAGCTGTTTTTT. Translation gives CASSLEDGPGELFF.

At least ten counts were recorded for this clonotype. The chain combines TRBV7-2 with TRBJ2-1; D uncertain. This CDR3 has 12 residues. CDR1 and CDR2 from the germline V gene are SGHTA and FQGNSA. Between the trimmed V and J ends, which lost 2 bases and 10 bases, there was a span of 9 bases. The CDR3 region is CASSLIVGEQFF. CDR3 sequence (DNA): TGTGCCAGCAGCTTAATAGTCGGGGAGCAGTTCTTC.

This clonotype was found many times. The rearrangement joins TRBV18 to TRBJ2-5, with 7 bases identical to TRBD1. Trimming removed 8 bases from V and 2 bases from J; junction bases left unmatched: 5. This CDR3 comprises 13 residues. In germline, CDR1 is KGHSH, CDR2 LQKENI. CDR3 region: CASSPGQQETQYF. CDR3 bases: TGTGCCAGCAGCCCGGGACAGCAAGAGACCCAGTACTTC. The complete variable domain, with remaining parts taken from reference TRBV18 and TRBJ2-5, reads NAGVMQNPRHLVRRRGQEARLRCSPMKGHSHVYWYRQLPEEGLKFMVYLQKENIIDESGMPKERFSAEFPKEGPSILRIQQVVRGDSAAYFCASSPGQQETQYFGPGTRLLVL.

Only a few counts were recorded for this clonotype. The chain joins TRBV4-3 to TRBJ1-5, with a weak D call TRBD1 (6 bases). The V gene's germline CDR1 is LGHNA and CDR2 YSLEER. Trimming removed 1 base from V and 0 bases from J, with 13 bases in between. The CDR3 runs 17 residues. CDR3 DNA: TGCGCCAGCAGCCAAGTCTGGACAGAAGTTAGCAATCAGCCCCAGCATTTT. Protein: CASSQVWTEVSNQPQHF.

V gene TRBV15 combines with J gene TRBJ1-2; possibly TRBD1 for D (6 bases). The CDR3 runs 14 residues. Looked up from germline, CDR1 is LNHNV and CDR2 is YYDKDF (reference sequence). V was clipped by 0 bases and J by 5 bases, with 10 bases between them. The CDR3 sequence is CATSRDPGEYGYTF. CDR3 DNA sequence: TGTGCCACCAGCAGAGACCCAGGGGAGTATGGCTACACCTTC.

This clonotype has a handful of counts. CDR3 bases: TGTGCCAGCAGCTTAGGGGGACAGGCCTACGAGCAGTACGTC. It translates to CASSLGGQAYEQYV. The chain links TRBV7-2 to TRBJ2-7, with 8 bases matching TRBD1. With V trimmed by 1 base and J by 2 bases, 1 base remained unmatched. Germline CDR1 and CDR2: SGHTA and FQGNSA. This CDR3 spans 14 amino acids.

The CDR3 sequence is CASSPFSVLGETQYF. CDR3 DNA sequence: TGTGCCAGCAGCCCTTTCTCGGTCCTAGGCGAGACCCAGTACTTC. The genes are TRBV3-1 and TRBJ2-5; D is unresolved. Germline V gives CDR1 LGHDT, CDR2 YNNKEL (reference sequence). CDR3 length: 15 amino acids. V dropped 4 bases and J dropped 5 bases, with 17 bases sitting between them.

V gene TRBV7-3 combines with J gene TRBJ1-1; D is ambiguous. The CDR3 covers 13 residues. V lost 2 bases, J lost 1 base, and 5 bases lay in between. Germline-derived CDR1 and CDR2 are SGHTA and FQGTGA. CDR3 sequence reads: CASSLAKNTEAFF. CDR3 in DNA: TGTGCCAGCAGCTTAGCTAAGAACACTGAAGCTTTCTTT.

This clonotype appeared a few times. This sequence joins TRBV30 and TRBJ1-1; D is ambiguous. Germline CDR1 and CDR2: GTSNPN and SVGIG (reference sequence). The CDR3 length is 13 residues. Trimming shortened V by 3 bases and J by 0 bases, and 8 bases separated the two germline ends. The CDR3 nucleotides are TGTGCCTGGAGACGGACGGTGAACACTGAAGCTTTCTTT. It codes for CAWRRTVNTEAFF. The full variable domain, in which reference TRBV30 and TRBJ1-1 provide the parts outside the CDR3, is SQTIHQWPATLVQPVGSPLSLECTVEGTSNPNLYWYRQAAGRGLQLLFYSVGIGQISSEVPQNLSASRPQDRQFILSSKKLLLSDSGFYLCAWRRTVNTEAFFGQGTRLTVV.

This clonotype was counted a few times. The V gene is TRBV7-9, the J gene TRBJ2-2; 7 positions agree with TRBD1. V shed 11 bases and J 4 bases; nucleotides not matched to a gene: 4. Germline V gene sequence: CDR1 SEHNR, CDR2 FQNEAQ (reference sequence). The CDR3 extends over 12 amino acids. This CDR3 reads CAGDRATGELFF. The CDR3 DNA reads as TGTGCCGGTGACAGGGCCACCGGGGAGCTGTTTTTT.

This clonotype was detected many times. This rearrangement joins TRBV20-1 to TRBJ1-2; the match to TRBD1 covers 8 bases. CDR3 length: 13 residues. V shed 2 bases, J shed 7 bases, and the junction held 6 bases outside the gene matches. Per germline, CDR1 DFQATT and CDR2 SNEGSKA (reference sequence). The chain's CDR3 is CSARRDRGPGYTF. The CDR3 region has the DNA TGCAGTGCTAGAAGAGACAGGGGACCTGGCTACACCTTC.

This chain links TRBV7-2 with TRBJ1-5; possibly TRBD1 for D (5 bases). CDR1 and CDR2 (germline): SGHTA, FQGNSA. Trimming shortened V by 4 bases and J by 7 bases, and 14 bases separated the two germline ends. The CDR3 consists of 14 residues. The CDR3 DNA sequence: TGTGCCAGCAGCTCAAACAGAGGGGAGCAGCCCCAGCATTTT. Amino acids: CASSSNRGEQPQHF.